The T cell receptor (beta chain) described here comes from a study of T cell responses to AZD1222 COVID-19 vaccine. Study background: Combined were second doses at about 4 or about 12 weeks.

Study results and limitations: Donors, mostly white British, included more females; clonal diversity was possibly underestimated. None of the repertoires were sampled until the peak T cell response had passed. Just six or seven AZD1222 recipients tested seropositive at baseline.

V lost 0 bases and J lost 0, with 22 bases in between. There are 20 residues in the CDR3. Looked up from germline, CDR1 is SGHRS and CDR2 is YFSETQ. This clone was picked up one time. Its antigen is unknown. Sequencing used immunoSEQ multiplex PCR; TCRdb keeps in-frame clones, though not all of them. The table records roughly 130,000 clones, 94% of them present only once. The specimen was peripheral blood, collected on day 0 of AZD1222 vaccination. This clonotype was obtained from an adult in good health. V is TRBV5-1 and J is TRBJ1-3; the D gene is possibly TRBD1 (5 bases). The CDR3 sequence: CASSLGAGDGTPFSGNTIYF. The CDR3 DNA is TGCGCCAGCAGCTTGGGGGCTGGGGACGGTACCCCTTTCTCTGGAAACACCATATATTTT. The full variable domain, its missing parts supplied by reference TRBV5-1 and TRBJ1-3, is KAGVTQTPRYLIKTRGQQVTLSCSPISGHRSVSWYQQTPGQGLQFLFEYFSETQRNKGNFPGRFSGRQFSNSRSEMNVSTLELGDSALYLCASSLGAGDGTPFSGNTIYFGEGSWLTVV.